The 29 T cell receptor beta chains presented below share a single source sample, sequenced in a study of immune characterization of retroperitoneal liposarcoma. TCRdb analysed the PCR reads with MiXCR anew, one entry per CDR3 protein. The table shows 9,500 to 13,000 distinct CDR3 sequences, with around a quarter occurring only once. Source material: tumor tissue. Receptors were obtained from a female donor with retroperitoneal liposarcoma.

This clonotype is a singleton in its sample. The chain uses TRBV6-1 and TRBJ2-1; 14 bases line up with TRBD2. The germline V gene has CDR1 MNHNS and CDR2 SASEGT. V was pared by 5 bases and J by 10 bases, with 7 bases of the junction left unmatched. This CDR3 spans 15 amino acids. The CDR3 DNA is TGTGCCAGCAGTCCGACTAGCGGGGGGGCGAGGGAGCAGTTCTTC. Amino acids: CASSPTSGGAREQFF.

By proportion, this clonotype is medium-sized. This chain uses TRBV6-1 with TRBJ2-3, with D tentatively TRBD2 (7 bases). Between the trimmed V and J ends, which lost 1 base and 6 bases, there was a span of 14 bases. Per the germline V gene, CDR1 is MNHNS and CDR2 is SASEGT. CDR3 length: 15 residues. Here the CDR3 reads CASSEGGGGKDTQYF. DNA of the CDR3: TGTGCCAGCAGTGAAGGGGGAGGGGGTAAGGATACGCAGTATTTT.

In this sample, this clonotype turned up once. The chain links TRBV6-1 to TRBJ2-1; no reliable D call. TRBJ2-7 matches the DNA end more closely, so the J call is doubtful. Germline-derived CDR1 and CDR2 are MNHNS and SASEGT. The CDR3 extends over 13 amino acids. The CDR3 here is CASAISEPYEQYF. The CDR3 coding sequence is TGTGCCAGCGCTATCAGCGAACCCTACGAGCAGTACTTC.

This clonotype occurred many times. CDR3 sequence reads: CASSPGQGLITGANVLTF. The CDR3 DNA is TGTGCCAGCAGTCCGGGACAGGGACTAATTACTGGGGCCAACGTCCTGACTTTC. The chain has TRBV27 and TRBJ2-6; 9 bases line up with TRBD1. The CDR3 runs 18 residues. V trimming: 5 bases; J trimming: 2 bases; junction bases outside the gene matches: 10. Germline CDR1 and CDR2: MNHEY and SMNVEV (reference sequence).

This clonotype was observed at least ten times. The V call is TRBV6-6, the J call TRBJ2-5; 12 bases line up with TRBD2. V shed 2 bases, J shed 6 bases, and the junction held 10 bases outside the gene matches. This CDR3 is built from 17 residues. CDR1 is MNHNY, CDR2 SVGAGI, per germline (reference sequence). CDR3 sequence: CASSYILLAGGPKTQYF. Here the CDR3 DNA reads TGTGCCAGCAGTTACATCCTTCTAGCGGGGGGGCCAAAGACCCAGTACTTC.

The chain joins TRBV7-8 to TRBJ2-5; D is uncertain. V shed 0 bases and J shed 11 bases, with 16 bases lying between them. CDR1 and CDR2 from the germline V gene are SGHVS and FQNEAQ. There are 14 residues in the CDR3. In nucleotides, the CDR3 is TGTGCCAGCAGCTTAGCCCATAGGAACAATGAGCAGTACTTC. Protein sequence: CASSLAHRNNEQYF.

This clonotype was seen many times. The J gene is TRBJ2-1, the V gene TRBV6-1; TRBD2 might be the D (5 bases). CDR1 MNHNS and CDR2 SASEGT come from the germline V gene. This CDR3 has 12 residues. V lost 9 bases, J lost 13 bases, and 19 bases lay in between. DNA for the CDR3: TGTGCCAGTGGGCGGGTACAAGAGACCCAGTTCTTC. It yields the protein CASGRVQETQFF.

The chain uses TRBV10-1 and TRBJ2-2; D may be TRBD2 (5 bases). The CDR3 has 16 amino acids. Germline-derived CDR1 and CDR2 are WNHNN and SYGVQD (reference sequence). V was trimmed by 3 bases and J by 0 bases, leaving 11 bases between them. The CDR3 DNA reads TGCGCCAGCAGTGAATTTAGAGGGACGAACACCGGGGAGCTGTTTTTT. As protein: CASSEFRGTNTGELFF.

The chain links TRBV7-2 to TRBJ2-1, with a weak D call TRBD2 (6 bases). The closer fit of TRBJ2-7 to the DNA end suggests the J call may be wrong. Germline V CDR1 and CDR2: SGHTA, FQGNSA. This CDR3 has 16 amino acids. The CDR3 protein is CASSLVLAVSYNEQYF. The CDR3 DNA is TGTGCCAGCAGCTTAGTATTAGCGGTTTCCTACAATGAGCAGTACTTC.

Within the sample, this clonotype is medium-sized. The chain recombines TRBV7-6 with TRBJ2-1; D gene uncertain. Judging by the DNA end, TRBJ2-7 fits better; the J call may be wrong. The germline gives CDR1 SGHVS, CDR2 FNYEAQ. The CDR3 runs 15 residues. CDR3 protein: CASSLEAVGYNEQYF. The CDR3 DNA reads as TGTGCCAGCAGCTTAGAGGCCGTCGGATACAATGAGCAGTACTTC.

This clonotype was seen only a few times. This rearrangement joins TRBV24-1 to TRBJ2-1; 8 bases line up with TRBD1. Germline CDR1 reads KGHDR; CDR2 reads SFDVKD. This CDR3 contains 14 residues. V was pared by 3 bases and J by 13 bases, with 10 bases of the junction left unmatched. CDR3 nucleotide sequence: TGTGCCACCAGTGATCAGGACAGGGCGGAGACCCAGTTCTTC. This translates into CATSDQDRAETQFF.

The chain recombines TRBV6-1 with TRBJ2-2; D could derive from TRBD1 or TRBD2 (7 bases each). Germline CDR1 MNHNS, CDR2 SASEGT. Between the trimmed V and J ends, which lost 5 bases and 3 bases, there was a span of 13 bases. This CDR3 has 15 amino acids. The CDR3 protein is CASSSQGGDTGELFF. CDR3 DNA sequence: TGTGCCAGCAGTTCTCAGGGGGGGGACACCGGGGAGCTGTTTTTT.

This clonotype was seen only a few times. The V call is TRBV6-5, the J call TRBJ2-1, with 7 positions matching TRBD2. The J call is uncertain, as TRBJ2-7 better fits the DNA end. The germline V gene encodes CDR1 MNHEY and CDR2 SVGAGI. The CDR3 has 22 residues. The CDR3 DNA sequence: TGTGCCAGCAGCCCAGGCAATACTGGGACTATTAGGGGAAGGGGTCTCTACAATGAGCAGTACTTC. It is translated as CASSPGNTGTIRGRGLYNEQYF.

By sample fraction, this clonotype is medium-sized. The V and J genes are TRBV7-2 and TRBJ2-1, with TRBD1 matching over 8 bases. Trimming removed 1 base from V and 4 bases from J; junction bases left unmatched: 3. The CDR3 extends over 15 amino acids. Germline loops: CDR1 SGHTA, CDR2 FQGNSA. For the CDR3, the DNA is TGTGCCAGCAGCTTAGATACAGGGGGGTACAATGAGCAGTTCTTC. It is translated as CASSLDTGGYNEQFF.

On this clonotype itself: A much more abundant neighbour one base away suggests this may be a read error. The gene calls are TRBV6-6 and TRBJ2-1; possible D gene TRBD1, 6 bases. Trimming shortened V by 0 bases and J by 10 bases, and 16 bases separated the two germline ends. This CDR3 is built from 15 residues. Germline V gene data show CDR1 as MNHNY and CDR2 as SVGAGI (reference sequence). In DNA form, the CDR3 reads TGTGCCAGCAGTTACTCGTCAACAGGGACCTACGAGCAGTTCTTC. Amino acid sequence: CASSYSSTGTYEQFF.

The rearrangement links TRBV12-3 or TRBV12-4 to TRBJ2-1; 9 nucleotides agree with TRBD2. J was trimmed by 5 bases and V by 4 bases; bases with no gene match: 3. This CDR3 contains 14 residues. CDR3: CASSSGLAHNEQFF. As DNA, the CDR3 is TGTGCCAGCAGTTCCGGACTAGCGCACAATGAGCAGTTCTTC.

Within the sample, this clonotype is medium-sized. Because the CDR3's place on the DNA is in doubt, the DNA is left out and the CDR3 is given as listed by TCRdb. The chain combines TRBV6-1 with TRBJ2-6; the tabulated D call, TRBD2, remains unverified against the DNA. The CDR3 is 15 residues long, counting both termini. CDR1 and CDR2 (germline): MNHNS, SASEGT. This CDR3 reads CASSGGTFGANVLTF.

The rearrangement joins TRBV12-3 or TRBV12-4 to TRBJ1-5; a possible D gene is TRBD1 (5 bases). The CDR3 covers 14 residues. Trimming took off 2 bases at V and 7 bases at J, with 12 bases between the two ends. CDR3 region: CASSLRGLSQPQHF. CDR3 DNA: TGTGCCAGCAGTTTAAGGGGACTTTCACAGCCCCAGCATTTT.

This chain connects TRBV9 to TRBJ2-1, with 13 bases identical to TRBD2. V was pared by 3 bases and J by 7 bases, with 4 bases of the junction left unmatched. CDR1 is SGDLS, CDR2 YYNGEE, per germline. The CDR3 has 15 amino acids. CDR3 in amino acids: CASSETSGRTNEQFF. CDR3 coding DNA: TGTGCCAGCAGCGAGACTAGCGGGAGGACGAATGAGCAGTTCTTC.

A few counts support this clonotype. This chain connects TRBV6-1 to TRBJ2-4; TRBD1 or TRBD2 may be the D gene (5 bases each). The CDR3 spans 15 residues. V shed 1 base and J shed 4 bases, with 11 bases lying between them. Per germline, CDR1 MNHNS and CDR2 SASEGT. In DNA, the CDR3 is TGTGCCAGCAGTGAAGGGGGACCGTTGAAAAACATTCAGTACTTC. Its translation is CASSEGGPLKNIQYF.

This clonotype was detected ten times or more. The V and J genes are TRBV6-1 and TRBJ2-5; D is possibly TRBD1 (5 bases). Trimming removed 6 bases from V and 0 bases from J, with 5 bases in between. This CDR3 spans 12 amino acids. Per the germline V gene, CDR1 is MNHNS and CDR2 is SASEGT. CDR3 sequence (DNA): TGTGCCAGCAGACAGGACCAAGAGACCCAGTACTTC. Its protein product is CASRQDQETQYF.

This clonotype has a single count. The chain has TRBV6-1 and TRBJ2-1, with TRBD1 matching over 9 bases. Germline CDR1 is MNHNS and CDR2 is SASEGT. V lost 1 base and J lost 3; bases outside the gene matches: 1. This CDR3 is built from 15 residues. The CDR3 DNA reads TGTGCCAGCAGTGAAGAGACAGGGGGCTACAATGAGCAGTTCTTC. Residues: CASSEETGGYNEQFF.

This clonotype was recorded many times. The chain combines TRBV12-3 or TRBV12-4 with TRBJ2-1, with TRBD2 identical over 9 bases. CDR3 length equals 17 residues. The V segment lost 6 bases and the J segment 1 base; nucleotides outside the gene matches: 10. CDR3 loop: CASRSPFGLASYNEQFF. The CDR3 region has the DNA TGTGCCAGCAGATCCCCCTTCGGACTAGCGTCCTACAATGAGCAGTTCTTC.

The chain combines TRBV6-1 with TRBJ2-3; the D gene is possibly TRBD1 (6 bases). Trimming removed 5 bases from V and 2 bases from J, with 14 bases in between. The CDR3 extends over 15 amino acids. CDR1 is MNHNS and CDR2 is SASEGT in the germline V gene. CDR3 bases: TGTGCCAGCAGTCCACTTCACAGGGCCACAGATACGCAGTATTTT. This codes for CASSPLHRATDTQYF.

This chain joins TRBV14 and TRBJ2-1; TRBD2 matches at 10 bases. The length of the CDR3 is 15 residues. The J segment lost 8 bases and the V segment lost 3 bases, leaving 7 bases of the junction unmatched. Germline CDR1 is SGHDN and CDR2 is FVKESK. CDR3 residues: CASSHPGTSDDEQFF. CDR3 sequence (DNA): TGTGCCAGCAGCCATCCCGGGACTAGCGACGATGAGCAGTTCTTC. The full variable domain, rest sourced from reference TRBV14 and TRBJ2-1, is EAGVTQFPSHSVIEKGQTVTLRCDPISGHDNLYWYRRVMGKEIKFLLHFVKESKQDESGMPNNRFLAERTGGTYSTLKVQPAELEDSGVYFCASSHPGTSDDEQFFGPGTRLTVL.

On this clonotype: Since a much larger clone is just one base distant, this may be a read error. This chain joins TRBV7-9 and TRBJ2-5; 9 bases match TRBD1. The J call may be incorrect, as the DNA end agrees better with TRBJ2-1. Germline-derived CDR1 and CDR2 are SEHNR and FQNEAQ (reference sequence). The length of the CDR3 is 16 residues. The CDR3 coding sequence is TGTGCCAGCAGCTTAGCCGGGACAGGGCGCCAAGAGGCCCAGTTCTTC. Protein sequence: CASSLAGTGRQEAQFF.

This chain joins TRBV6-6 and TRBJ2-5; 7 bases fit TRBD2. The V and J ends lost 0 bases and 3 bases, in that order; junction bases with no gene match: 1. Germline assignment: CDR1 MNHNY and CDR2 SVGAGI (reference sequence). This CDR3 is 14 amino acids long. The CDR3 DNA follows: TGTGCCAGCAGTTACTCCAGCGGGAAAGAGACCCAGTACTTC. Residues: CASSYSSGKETQYF.

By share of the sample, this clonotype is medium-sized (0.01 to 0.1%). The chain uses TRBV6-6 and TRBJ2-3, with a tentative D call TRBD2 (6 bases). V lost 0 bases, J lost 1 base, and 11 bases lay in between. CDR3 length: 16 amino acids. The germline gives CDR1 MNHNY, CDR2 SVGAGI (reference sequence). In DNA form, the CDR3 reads TGTGCCAGCAGTTACTCGGGACTGAGGGGCACAGATACGCAGTATTTT. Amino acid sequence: CASSYSGLRGTDTQYF.

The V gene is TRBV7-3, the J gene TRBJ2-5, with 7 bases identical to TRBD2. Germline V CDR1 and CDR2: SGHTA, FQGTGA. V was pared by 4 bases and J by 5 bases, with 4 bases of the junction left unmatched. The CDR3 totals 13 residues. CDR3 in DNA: TGTGCCAGCAGCTCGACTAGCCTGGAGACCCAGTACTTC. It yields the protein CASSSTSLETQYF.